Each of the 28 T cell receptor beta chains below was sequenced from the same sample in a study of T cell repertoires and leukemia-associated antigens. MiXCR was run by TCRdb on the 5' RACE reads, yielding one entry per CDR3 protein. Seen here are some 12,000 distinct CDR3 sequences, 42% observed once, and the top ten hold around 28%. Their antigens are not known. Sequenced input: CD3+ T cells sorted from blood and cultured. The receptors shown here come from a female donor in good health.

This chain connects TRBV10-3 to TRBJ2-7; D is possibly TRBD1 or TRBD2 (5 bases each). The V gene's germline CDR1 is ENHRY and CDR2 SYGVKD. The V and J ends lost 4 bases and 4 bases respectively, with 23 bases between them. This CDR3 contains 17 residues. Here the CDR3 DNA reads TGTGCCATCAGTGGGCCAAAACAGGAGGCTCTGATGTACGAGCAGTACTTC. Translating it yields CAISGPKQEALMYEQYF.

Ten or more counts support this clonotype. V is TRBV20-1 and J is TRBJ2-7; D could derive from TRBD1 or TRBD2 (5 bases each). V was trimmed by 3 bases and J by 7 bases, leaving 19 bases between them. CDR1 DFQATT and CDR2 SNEGSKA come from the germline V gene (reference sequence). This CDR3 comprises 14 residues. The CDR3 region is CSASWDQARKEQYF. The CDR3 DNA is TGCAGTGCTAGCTGGGACCAGGCTCGAAAGGAGCAGTACTTC.

This clonotype was seen repeatedly, ten times or more. The chain employs TRBV5-5 and TRBJ2-7; 9 nucleotides line up with TRBD1. V dropped 1 base and J dropped 3; count of bases not matched to a gene: 14. The CDR3 covers 18 residues. The germline gives CDR1 SGHKS, CDR2 YYEKEE (reference sequence). CDR3 bases: TGTGCCAGCAGCTTGACAGGGGGCCGTTTGCTTGGGGTCTACGAGCAGTACTTC. This gives the protein CASSLTGGRLLGVYEQYF.

This clonotype was seen many times. The genes are TRBV7-6 and TRBJ2-2; the D gene is possibly TRBD1 (7 bases). CDR1 SGHVS and CDR2 FNYEAQ come from the germline V gene. This CDR3 has 15 amino acids. Deletions cut 4 bases from V and 3 bases from J, with 12 bases between. The CDR3 is CASSSTGTHTGELFF. CDR3 bases: TGTGCCAGCAGCTCGACAGGGACTCACACCGGGGAGCTGTTTTTT.

This clonotype is judged medium-sized. The chain employs TRBV5-1 and TRBJ2-7; D gene ambiguous. Germline V CDR1 and CDR2: SGHRS, YFSETQ. The CDR3 has 14 residues. Trimming pared 5 bases from V and 5 bases from J, leaving 17 bases between. This CDR3 is CASSPRASADEQYF. The CDR3 DNA reads as TGCGCCAGCAGTCCAAGGGCTTCCGCGGACGAGCAGTACTTC.

V and J are TRBV28 and TRBJ2-2, with a weak D call TRBD2 (6 bases). Trimming stripped 1 base from V and 5 bases from J, with 11 bases between. Looked up from germline, CDR1 is MDHEN and CDR2 is SYDVKM. The CDR3 totals 15 residues. The CDR3 region has the DNA TGTGCCAGCAGTTTATACGGGAGCACTACCGGGGAGCTGTTTTTT. Translation: CASSLYGSTTGELFF. Looking up the rest from reference TRBV28 and TRBJ2-2 gives the full variable domain: DVKVTQSSRYLVKRTGEKVFLECVQDMDHENMFWYRQDPGLGLRLIYFSYDVKMKEKGDIPEGYSVSREKKERFSLILESASTNQTSMYLCASSLYGSTTGELFFGEGSRLTVL.

The V gene is TRBV18, the J gene TRBJ2-2; D is possibly TRBD1 (5 bases). The CDR3 is 17 residues long. CDR1 KGHSH and CDR2 LQKENI come from the germline V gene. V dropped 0 bases and J dropped 2 bases, with 13 bases sitting between them. CDR3 residues: CASSPPGRGPNTGELFF. As DNA, the CDR3 is TGTGCCAGCTCACCACCGGGGCGTGGACCTAACACCGGGGAGCTGTTTTTT.

By sample fraction, this clonotype is medium-sized. The chain joins TRBV20-1 to TRBJ2-7; 10 nucleotides match TRBD1. The V segment lost 7 bases and the J segment 0 bases; nucleotides outside the gene matches: 9. The germline V gene has CDR1 DFQATT and CDR2 SNEGSKA (reference sequence). This CDR3 region has 15 residues. CDR3 DNA: TGCAGTGTCCTGTCGGGACAGGGGTTCTCCTACGAGCAGTACTTC. Encoded protein: CSVLSGQGFSYEQYF.

Relative to its sample, this clonotype is medium-sized. The V and J genes are TRBV5-1 and TRBJ2-5; D is unclear. The V gene lost 7 bases and the J gene lost 2 bases, with 12 bases spanning the gap. The CDR3 is 13 amino acids. Germline V CDR1 and CDR2: SGHRS, YFSETQ. In nucleotides, the CDR3 is TGCGCCAGCCGCTCACTCCCTCAAGAGACCCAGTACTTC. Residues: CASRSLPQETQYF.

With respect to this clonotype: This may stem from a read error, because a much larger clone lies one nucleotide away. The V call is TRBV7-8, the J call TRBJ2-3, with D perhaps TRBD2 (6 bases). CDR1 SGHVS and CDR2 FQNEAQ come from the germline V gene. The V end was cut by 2 bases, the J end by 10 bases, with 19 bases between. This CDR3 comprises 15 residues. The CDR3 nucleotides read TGTGCCAGCAGCTTATCTGATTCAGGCGGGACGGCGCAGTATTTT. It yields the protein CASSLSDSGGTAQYF.

This chain links TRBV4-3 with TRBJ2-3; 9 bases match TRBD2. V trimming: 8 bases; J trimming: 4 bases; junction bases outside the gene matches: 22. Germline V lookup: CDR1 LGHNA, CDR2 YSLEER. The CDR3 runs 19 residues. As DNA, the CDR3 is TGCGCCAGCTCCCCCTCGGTGGCGGGAGGGCCGGGACGCCCAGATACGCAGTATTTT. This gives the protein CASSPSVAGGPGRPDTQYF.

This clonotype was found many times. This sequence joins TRBV27 and TRBJ2-3; 8 bases agree with TRBD1. Trimming cost V 6 bases and J 2 bases; bases outside gene matches: 7. This CDR3 has 15 residues. Per germline, CDR1 MNHEY and CDR2 SMNVEV (reference sequence). The CDR3 reads CASRARGQFTDTQYF. CDR3 nucleotides: TGTGCCAGCAGGGCCAGGGGGCAGTTCACAGATACGCAGTATTTT.

Concerning this clonotype: At one end the junction does not follow the germline gene, possibly because of a read error. V is TRBV5-5 and J is TRBJ1-5; the D is unclear. CDR1 is SGHKS and CDR2 is YYEKEE in the germline V gene (reference sequence). CDR3 size: 14 residues. The CDR3 loop reads CASNSVKSTQPQHF. DNA for the CDR3: TGTGCCAGCAACTCGGTCAAAAGCACTCAGCCCCAGCATTTT.

This clonotype was detected ten times or more. This rearrangement joins TRBV24-1 to TRBJ2-7, with 10 bases lining up with TRBD1. The V and J ends lost 4 bases and 5 bases, in that order; junction bases with no gene match: 7. Germline V gives CDR1 KGHDR, CDR2 SFDVKD. This CDR3 is built from 15 residues. CDR3 amino acids: CATSDPGQGDNEQYF. The DNA of the CDR3 is TGTGCCACCAGTGACCCTGGACAGGGGGACAACGAGCAGTACTTC.

This chain joins TRBV27 and TRBJ2-6, with a possible D match to TRBD1 (5 bases). Germline lookup yields CDR1 MNHEY and CDR2 SMNVEV (reference sequence). This CDR3 is 15 amino acids long. Trimming took 2 bases from V and 3 from J, leaving 8 bases between them. The CDR3 DNA follows: TGTGCCAGCAGTTTACAGGGTGTTGGGGCCAACGTCCTGACTTTC. Translation: CASSLQGVGANVLTF.

The sample holds a few counts of this clonotype. The chain couples TRBV20-1 to TRBJ2-7; 7 bases agree with TRBD2. Germline CDR1 and CDR2: DFQATT and SNEGSKA (reference sequence). The junction had 7 bases not matched to a gene; V was cut back by 5 bases and J by 3 bases. The CDR3 consists of 13 residues. The CDR3 coding sequence is TGCAGTGCTCGCGGCGGGAGCGACTACGAGCAGTACTTC. It yields the protein CSARGGSDYEQYF.

By share of the sample, this clonotype is medium-sized. The rearrangement links TRBV3-1 to TRBJ1-1; no clear D. The CDR3 spans 13 residues. V shed 1 base and J shed 4 bases, with 7 bases lying between them. CDR1 is LGHDT, CDR2 YNNKEL, per germline (reference sequence). The CDR3 is CASSQGFGTEAFF. CDR3 nucleotides: TGTGCCAGCAGCCAAGGCTTTGGCACTGAAGCTTTCTTT.

Notes on this clonotype: At one end the junction does not follow the germline gene, possibly because of a read error. The chain is built from TRBV4-2 and TRBJ2-7; D is perhaps TRBD1 or TRBD2 (5 bases each). Germline loops: CDR1 LGHNA, CDR2 YNFKEQ. This CDR3 is 15 amino acids long. DNA of the CDR3: TGTGCCAGCAACCAAGGGGCGCGAGGGCGTTACGAGCAGTACTTC. Translation gives CASNQGARGRYEQYF.

The chain carries TRBV6-6 and TRBJ2-1, with D possibly matching TRBD1 (6 bases). CDR3 length: 14 residues. Trimming removed 6 bases at V and 2 bases at J, with 11 bases between. CDR1 is MNHNY, CDR2 SVGAGI, per germline (reference sequence). The CDR3 region is CASRSGTTYNEQFF. Written as DNA, the CDR3 is TGTGCCAGCAGGTCCGGGACAACCTACAATGAGCAGTTCTTC.

The sample holds a few counts of this clonotype. The chain joins TRBV4-2 to TRBJ2-1, with 9 bases that match TRBD2. The CDR3 is made up of 17 amino acids. V shed 0 bases, J shed 5 bases, and the junction held 8 bases outside the gene matches. Per germline, CDR1 LGHNA and CDR2 YNFKEQ. As DNA, the CDR3 is TGTGCCAGCAGCCAAGATGTCGGGGCTAGCGGGAACAATGAGCAGTTCTTC. This encodes CASSQDVGASGNNEQFF.

As regards this clonotype: The junction departs from the called germline gene at one end, perhaps through a read error. This rearrangement joins TRBV27 to TRBJ1-2; maybe TRBD1 (5 bases). This CDR3 comprises 15 residues. Per the germline V gene, CDR1 is MNHEY and CDR2 is SMNVEV (reference sequence). The CDR3 bases are TGCACCAGCAGTTTAGGGAGGGGAGCTAACTATGACTACACCTTC. Protein: CTSSLGRGANYDYTF.

A single count supports this clonotype. V and J are TRBV10-2 and TRBJ2-7; 7 positions agree with TRBD2. CDR1 and CDR2 (germline): WSHSY, SAAADI. Losses at the gene ends were 8 bases for V and 3 bases for J; bases not matched to a gene: 1. This CDR3 spans 11 amino acids. Here the CDR3 DNA reads TGCGCCAGCGGGAGGGTCTACGAGCAGTACTTC. Translation gives CASGRVYEQYF.

This clonotype was seen a single time. One end of the junction fails to match germline, which may point to a read error. The chain is built from TRBV11-2 and TRBJ2-5, with a weak D call TRBD1 (6 bases). This CDR3 is built from 15 residues. Germline V gene lookup returns CDR1 SGHAT and CDR2 FQNNGV. In DNA, the CDR3 is TGTGTCAGCAGCTTAGTGAGTACAGGGTTGGAGACCCAGTACTTC. Amino acids: CVSSLVSTGLETQYF.

This clonotype rates as large. The CDR3 region has the DNA TGTGCCAGCAGTCCGGATTTCCCCTATGGCTACACCTTC. Protein: CASSPDFPYGYTF. The chain combines TRBV12-3 or TRBV12-4 with TRBJ1-2; D unclear. This CDR3 has 13 residues. Deletions cut 5 bases from V and 4 bases from J, with 11 bases between.

This clonotype is a singleton in its sample. The chain recombines TRBV6-1 with TRBJ2-2; D is possibly TRBD1 (6 bases). There are 15 residues in the CDR3. The V end was cut by 8 bases, the J end by 0 bases, with 13 bases between. Per germline, CDR1 MNHNS and CDR2 SASEGT. For the CDR3, the DNA is TGTGCCAGCGGGTCCGGGACACCGAACACCGGGGAGCTGTTTTTT. Translating it yields CASGSGTPNTGELFF.

This clonotype came up many times. The chain employs TRBV7-3 and TRBJ2-3; the match to TRBD2 covers 8 bases. This CDR3 contains 18 residues. V lost 0 bases and J lost 1; bases outside the gene matches: 9. Germline values: CDR1 SGHTA, CDR2 FQGTGA. Here the CDR3 reads CASSLTDTLAGGTDTQYF. As DNA, the CDR3 is TGTGCCAGCAGCTTAACGGATACGCTAGCGGGCGGCACAGATACGCAGTATTTT. Drawing the rest from reference TRBV7-3 and TRBJ2-3, the complete variable domain is GAGVSQTPSNKVTEKGKYVELRCDPISGHTALYWYRQSLGQGPEFLIYFQGTGAADDSGLPNDRFFAVRPEGSVSTLKIQRTERGDSAVYLCASSLTDTLAGGTDTQYFGPGTRLTVL.

The chain employs TRBV7-3 and TRBJ2-3; 7 nucleotides align to TRBD2. V was pared by 5 bases and J by 5 bases, with 10 bases of the junction left unmatched. Germline CDR1 and CDR2: SGHTA and FQGTGA. The CDR3 extends over 15 amino acids. CDR3 bases: TGTGCCAGCAGCCCCCTCGCGGGAGTACGAGATACGCAGTATTTT. The encoded protein is CASSPLAGVRDTQYF.

The V call is TRBV29-1, the J call TRBJ2-3; D gene ambiguous. The V gene's germline CDR1 is SQVTM and CDR2 ANQGSEA. Trimming shortened V by 4 bases and J by 4 bases, and 9 bases separated the two germline ends. The CDR3 is made up of 12 amino acids. CDR3 amino acids: CSVVQAADTQYF. The DNA for the CDR3 is TGCAGCGTTGTTCAGGCAGCAGATACGCAGTATTTT.